The 10 T cell receptor beta chains below were found in one sample sequenced in a study of beta chain features in type 1 diabetes. Expressed TCRB transcripts were sequenced, since all the RNA that had been isolated was reverse transcribed. Generated by immunoSEQ multiplex PCR, the TCRdb table keeps only in-frame clones and is missing some. Of about 650,000 clones listed, around 12% are singletons. General study points: The study found moderately but significantly shorter TCRB CDR3s in all four CD4+ subsets of Type 1 diabetes patients.

These TCRs' antigens remain unknown. The sequenced material came from naive CD4+ T cells from blood. The receptors stem from a man under 40 with type 1 diabetes.

This chain joins TRBV30 and TRBJ2-3; D might be TRBD2 (5 bases). The CDR3 sequence is 13 residues long. The ends were cut back, 0 bases at V and 4 bases at J, with 8 bases in the middle. Germline V lookup: CDR1 GTSNPN, CDR2 SVGIG (reference sequence). The CDR3 reads CAWSVRGPDTQYF. In nucleotides, the CDR3 is TGTGCCTGGAGTGTACGAGGGCCAGATACGCAGTATTTT.

This chain's CDR3 is CASSADRGQGGYTF. The CDR3 region has the DNA TGTGCCAGCAGCGCAGACAGGGGGCAAGGTGGCTACACCTTC. V gene TRBV7-2 combines with J gene TRBJ1-2; 10 bases align to TRBD1. The germline gives CDR1 SGHTA, CDR2 FQGNSA. V shed 5 bases, J shed 7 bases, and the junction held 7 bases outside the gene matches. The CDR3 spans 14 residues.

The gene calls are TRBV7-2 and TRBJ1-2; possible D gene TRBD1, 5 bases. CDR1 and CDR2 (germline): SGHTA, FQGNSA. The CDR3 consists of 14 residues. The V and J ends lost 4 bases and 4 bases respectively, with 13 bases between them. CDR3 bases: TGTGCCAGCAGCTCCCAAGGGACGGCCTATGGCTACACCTTC. Protein product: CASSSQGTAYGYTF.

This clone was counted only a few times. The V and J genes are TRBV5-1 and TRBJ2-3; 8 nucleotides align to TRBD1. Trimming at V came to 0 bases and at J to 4 bases, leaving 7 bases not matched to a gene. This CDR3 is built from 16 residues. The germline gives CDR1 SGHRS, CDR2 YFSETQ. The CDR3: CASSLAGQGAADTQYF. In DNA, the CDR3 is TGCGCCAGCAGCTTGGCCGGGCAGGGGGCCGCAGATACGCAGTATTTT.

This clone was observed a few times. This rearrangement joins TRBV5-1 to TRBJ2-7; a possible D gene is TRBD1 (6 bases). The germline V and J ends were trimmed by 1 base and 7 bases, with 12 bases remaining between them. CDR3 size: 13 residues. The germline CDR1 and CDR2 sequences are SGHRS and YFSETQ. The DNA for the CDR3 is TGCGCCAGCAGCTTGCGGCAGGGGCGTGAGCAGTACTTC. Translated, it gives CASSLRQGREQYF.

V usage is TRBV19 and J usage is TRBJ1-5; D remains unclear. Trimming took 5 bases from V and 4 from J, leaving 12 bases between them. Germline assignment: CDR1 LNHDA and CDR2 SQIVND (reference sequence). The CDR3 contains 14 residues. Written as DNA, the CDR3 is TGTGCCAGTAGTCTTGGGAAGAGGAATCAGCCCCAGCATTTT. Its protein is CASSLGKRNQPQHF.

The V and J genes are TRBV6-5 and TRBJ2-3, with D maybe TRBD2 (7 bases). Germline loops: CDR1 MNHEY, CDR2 SVGAGI. The CDR3 consists of 15 residues. Trimming removed 6 bases at V and 5 bases at J, with 18 bases between. CDR3 nucleotide sequence: TGTGCCAGCAGCCGCGGGGGCGGGATCGGAGATACGCAGTATTTT. It is translated as CASSRGGGIGDTQYF.

On this clone itself: Additional DNA sequences in this sample encode the identical CDR3. This sequence joins TRBV28 and TRBJ2-7; TRBD1 agrees at 7 bases. The germline V gene has CDR1 MDHEN and CDR2 SYDVKM. The CDR3 runs to 15 residues. V shed 5 bases and J 0 bases; nucleotides not matched to a gene: 7. DNA of the CDR3: TGTGCCAGCAGTCCGGGGACAGCCAGCTCCTACGAGCAGTACTTC. Its protein product is CASSPGTASSYEQYF.

The chain combines TRBV4-2 with TRBJ2-7; 8 nucleotides match TRBD1. The CDR3 sequence is 18 residues long. Germline CDR1 reads LGHNA; CDR2 reads YNFKEQ. Trimming at V came to 1 base and at J to 4 bases, leaving 15 bases not matched to a gene. Written as DNA, the CDR3 is TGTGCCAGCAGCCAAGGGGTAGTGCGGCAGGGGGCTGGTTACGAGCAGTACTTC. Amino acid sequence: CASSQGVVRQGAGYEQYF.

This clone occurred a few times. The chain recombines TRBV19 with TRBJ2-1, with 11 bases matching TRBD2. The CDR3 loop spans 15 amino acids. The junction had 13 bases not matched to a gene; V was cut back by 8 bases and J by 10 bases. The germline CDR1 and CDR2 sequences are LNHDA and SQIVND (reference sequence). DNA for the CDR3: TGTGCCAGTGCGGAGCTTAGCGGGGGGGCCAACGAGCAGTTCTTC. It is translated as CASAELSGGANEQFF.